This T cell receptor beta chain was identified during a study of blood T cell repertoires in COVID-19. About the study: T cells, B-cell-depleted T cells, or PBMCs provided the cDNA or gDNA that served as material.

Data came from immunoSEQ multiplex PCR; TCRdb stores just in-frame clones and leaves some out. This sample has over 150,000 clones, with approximately 73% found just once. Material for sequencing was peripheral blood. The receptor's source is a woman older than 75 with acute or convalescent COVID-19.

This CDR3 reads CASSPGTGINTEAFF. CDR3 sequence (DNA): TGTGCCAGCTCACCAGGGACAGGGATCAACACTGAAGCTTTCTTT. The V call is TRBV18, the J call TRBJ1-1; 9 nucleotides align to TRBD1. This CDR3 is 15 amino acids long. Germline CDR1 and CDR2: KGHSH and LQKENI. J was trimmed by 2 bases and V by 2 bases; bases with no gene match: 3.